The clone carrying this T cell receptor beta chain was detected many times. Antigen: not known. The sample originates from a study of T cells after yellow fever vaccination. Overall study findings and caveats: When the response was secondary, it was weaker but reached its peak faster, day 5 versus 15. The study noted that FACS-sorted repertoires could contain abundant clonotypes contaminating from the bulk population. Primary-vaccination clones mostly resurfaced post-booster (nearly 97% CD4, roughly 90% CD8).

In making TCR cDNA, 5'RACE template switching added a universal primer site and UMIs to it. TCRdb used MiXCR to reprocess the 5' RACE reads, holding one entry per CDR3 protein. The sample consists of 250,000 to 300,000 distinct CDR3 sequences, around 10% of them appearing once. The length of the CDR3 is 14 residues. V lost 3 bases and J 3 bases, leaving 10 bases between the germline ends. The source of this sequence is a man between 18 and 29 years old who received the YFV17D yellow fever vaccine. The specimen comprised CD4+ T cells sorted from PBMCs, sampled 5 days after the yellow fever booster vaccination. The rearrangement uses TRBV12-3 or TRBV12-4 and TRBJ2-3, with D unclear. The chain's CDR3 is CASSFWSQTDTQYF. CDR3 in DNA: TGTGCCAGCAGTTTCTGGTCTCAAACAGATACGCAGTATTTT.